What follows are 21 T cell receptor beta chains derived from one specimen sequenced in a study of blood T cell repertoires in COVID-19. Profiled with immunoSEQ multiplex PCR; TCRdb holds only in-frame clones, not every one. The table records about 260,000 clones, 83% of them present only once. Sequenced input: peripheral blood. The receptors come from a man aged 55 to 70 who had recovered from COVID-19.

This clone was seen a single time. The chain is built from TRBV5-1 and TRBJ2-5, with 8 bases aligning to TRBD2. Germline V CDR1 and CDR2: SGHRS, YFSETQ. There are 15 residues in the CDR3. V dropped 5 bases and J dropped 3; count of bases not matched to a gene: 9. The CDR3 here is CASRVGGGPEETQYF. The CDR3, as DNA: TGCGCCAGCAGGGTTGGCGGGGGGCCTGAAGAGACCCAGTACTTC.

The chain combines TRBV2 with TRBJ1-4, with unresolved D. CDR1 SNHLY and CDR2 FYNNEI come from the germline V gene. This CDR3 is built from 15 residues. Trimming took 2 bases from V and 4 from J, leaving 11 bases between them. This CDR3 reads CASSELDTFNEKLFF. The CDR3 DNA sequence: TGTGCCAGCAGTGAACTCGACACTTTTAATGAAAAACTGTTTTTT.

In this sample, this clone turned up once. The chain couples TRBV5-1 to TRBJ2-1; TRBD1 aligns across 7 bases. The CDR3 is 13 residues long. With 3 bases clipped from V and 9 bases from J, the junction kept 6 bases outside the gene matches. CDR1 SGHRS and CDR2 YFSETQ come from the germline V gene. Here the CDR3 DNA reads TGCGCCAGCAGCTACGACAGGGCGGGTGAGCAGTTCTTC. This translates into CASSYDRAGEQFF. Drawing the rest from reference TRBV5-1 and TRBJ2-1, the complete variable domain is KAGVTQTPRYLIKTRGQQVTLSCSPISGHRSVSWYQQTPGQGLQFLFEYFSETQRNKGNFPGRFSGRQFSNSRSEMNVSTLELGDSALYLCASSYDRAGEQFFGPGTRLTVL.

The chain recombines TRBV5-4 with TRBJ1-1; unclear D gene. V was cut by 4 bases and J by 4 bases, with 17 bases left in between. This CDR3 region has 15 residues. Germline V gene lookup returns CDR1 SGHNT and CDR2 YYREEE (reference sequence). DNA of the CDR3: TGTGCCAGCAGCATGCCCGGCCCCCCGGGCACTGAAGCTTTCTTT. Encoded protein: CASSMPGPPGTEAFF.

As for this clone: This same CDR3 is encoded by further DNA sequences in the sample. The CDR3 region is CASSLSGVETQYF. In DNA form, the CDR3 reads TGTGCCAGCAGTTTGTCGGGAGTAGAGACCCAGTACTTC. The chain is built from TRBV12-3 or TRBV12-4 and TRBJ2-5, with D possibly being TRBD2 (6 bases). This CDR3 region has 13 residues. Trimming pared 3 bases from V and 4 bases from J, leaving 9 bases between.

The chain links TRBV19 to TRBJ2-1; TRBD2 is a possible D gene (6 bases). V dropped 3 bases and J dropped 5 bases, with 14 bases sitting between them. This CDR3 has 15 amino acids. Germline assignment: CDR1 LNHDA and CDR2 SQIVND (reference sequence). The CDR3 region is CASSIPGTLNNEQFF. The CDR3 nucleotides are TGTGCCAGTAGTATCCCAGGGACTTTAAACAATGAGCAGTTCTTC.

CDR3 sequence reads: CATSDFGDKTDTQYF. The DNA for the CDR3 is TGTGCCACCAGTGATTTCGGCGACAAGACAGATACGCAGTATTTT. V and J are TRBV24-1 and TRBJ2-3; D remains unclear. This CDR3 has 15 residues. In germline, CDR1 is KGHDR, CDR2 SFDVKD. V was trimmed by 1 base and J by 3 bases, leaving 10 bases between them.

Only one count was recorded for this clone. This rearrangement joins TRBV12-3 or TRBV12-4 to TRBJ2-5, with D perhaps TRBD2 (6 bases). Trimming removed 6 bases from V and 9 bases from J, with 14 bases in between. The CDR3 loop spans 12 amino acids. The CDR3: CASRLYGGSQYF. Here the CDR3 DNA reads TGTGCCAGCAGACTCTACGGAGGGTCCCAGTACTTC.

V gene TRBV18 combines with J gene TRBJ2-7; 10 bases agree with TRBD2. Looked up from germline, CDR1 is KGHSH and CDR2 is LQKENI. The V segment lost 1 base and the J segment 0 bases; nucleotides outside the gene matches: 9. This CDR3 comprises 18 residues. The CDR3 nucleotides are TGTGCCAGCTCACCACTTGTTTCGGCTAGCGGGAGCTCCTACGAGCAGTACTTC. This codes for CASSPLVSASGSSYEQYF.

V usage is TRBV19 and J usage is TRBJ2-5; TRBD2 is a possible D gene (7 bases). CDR3 length: 14 residues. In germline, CDR1 is LNHDA, CDR2 SQIVND (reference sequence). V lost 9 bases, J lost 1 base, and 15 bases lay in between. CDR3 protein: CASSRGGVQETQYF. The DNA of the CDR3 is TGTGCCAGCAGCCGAGGGGGGGTCCAAGAGACCCAGTACTTC. The full variable domain, its missing parts supplied by reference TRBV19 and TRBJ2-5, is DGGITQSPKYLFRKEGQNVTLSCEQNLNHDAMYWYRQDPGQGLRLIYYSQIVNDFQKGDIAEGYSVSREKKESFPLTVTSAQKNPTAFYLCASSRGGVQETQYFGPGTRLLVL.

The chain recombines TRBV7-7 with TRBJ1-1; TRBD1 is a possible D gene (6 bases). The germline V gene encodes CDR1 SSHAT and CDR2 FNYEAQ (reference sequence). Trimming took off 5 bases at V and 8 bases at J, with 12 bases between the two ends. This CDR3 is 12 amino acids long. CDR3 coding DNA: TGTGCCAGCAGCACACAGGACAGAGAAGCTTTCTTT. Translated: CASSTQDREAFF. The variable domain in full, with the rest retrieved from reference TRBV7-7 and TRBJ1-1, is GAGVSQSPRYKVTKRGQDVTLRCDPISSHATLYWYQQALGQGPEFLTYFNYEAQPDKSGLPSDRFSAERPEGSISTLTIQRTEQRDSAMYRCASSTQDREAFFGQGTRLTVV.

This clone turned up a few times. The chain employs TRBV2 and TRBJ2-7, with 7 bases aligning to TRBD1. The CDR3 consists of 15 residues. Losses at the gene ends were 0 bases for V and 6 bases for J; bases not matched to a gene: 8. CDR1 SNHLY and CDR2 FYNNEI come from the germline V gene. CDR3 sequence reads: CASSEAPRGPGEQYF. The CDR3 region has the DNA TGTGCCAGCAGTGAAGCGCCGAGGGGGCCCGGCGAGCAGTACTTC.

For the CDR3, the DNA is TGTGCCAGCAGCTTGAGACTGTATAGCAATCAGCCCCAGCATTTT. Its translation is CASSLRLYSNQPQHF. J is TRBJ1-5 and V is TRBV5-5; D uncertain. Germline assignment: CDR1 SGHKS and CDR2 YYEKEE (reference sequence). The CDR3 has 15 amino acids. The V end was cut by 1 base, the J end by 0 bases, with 8 bases between.

The CDR3 nucleotides are TGTGCCAGCAGCTTAGCGAGTGTGAGTGAGCAGTTCTTC. Protein sequence: CASSLASVSEQFF. The chain joins TRBV7-2 to TRBJ2-1; the D is unclear. V was clipped by 0 bases and J by 9 bases, with 9 bases between them. The CDR3 consists of 13 residues. Germline V gives CDR1 SGHTA, CDR2 FQGNSA.

J is TRBJ2-7 and V is TRBV2; 7 bases fit TRBD1. V dropped 6 bases and J dropped 2; count of bases not matched to a gene: 7. The CDR3 sequence is 14 residues long. The germline gives CDR1 SNHLY, CDR2 FYNNEI. The CDR3 DNA reads TGTGCCAGCAGGGACGGACAGGCCCCCTACGAGCAGTACTTC. The encoded protein is CASRDGQAPYEQYF.

There are a few counts of this clone. This chain connects TRBV12-3 or TRBV12-4 to TRBJ1-5, with a weak D call TRBD1 (6 bases). Trimming left V 2 bases short and J 6 bases short, with 8 bases between. This CDR3 spans 13 amino acids. The CDR3 region is CASSLQGIQPQHF. The CDR3 DNA sequence: TGTGCCAGCAGTTTACAGGGGATTCAGCCCCAGCATTTT.

This clone was counted a few times. The V gene is TRBV2, the J gene TRBJ2-7; weak D call: TRBD2 (6 bases). This CDR3 is built from 14 residues. CDR1 is SNHLY, CDR2 FYNNEI, per germline. Between the trimmed V and J ends, which lost 10 bases and 1 base, there was a span of 17 bases. In nucleotides, the CDR3 is TGTGCCACCGCCCTAGCGAAAAGGTCCTACGAGCAGTACTTC. Translating gives CATALAKRSYEQYF.

The CDR3 region is CASSPPDVRAHEEGETQYF. For the CDR3, the DNA is TGTGCCAGCTCACCACCGGATGTGAGGGCGCACGAGGAGGGCGAGACCCAGTACTTC. The chain employs TRBV18 and TRBJ2-5; a possible D gene is TRBD2 (6 bases). The germline V gene has CDR1 KGHSH and CDR2 LQKENI. The CDR3 sequence is 19 residues long. Trimming left V 0 bases short and J 5 bases short, with 25 bases between.

The V call is TRBV25-1, the J call TRBJ1-1, with a weak D call TRBD1 (6 bases). The CDR3 has 15 residues. Trimming took off 7 bases at V and 2 bases at J, with 17 bases between the two ends. Germline V gene sequence: CDR1 MGHDK, CDR2 SYGVNS. The CDR3 bases are TGTGCCAGCACCTCTACTAGGGGGAGAAACACTGAAGCTTTCTTT. Translating it yields CASTSTRGRNTEAFF.

The V gene is TRBV5-4, the J gene TRBJ2-3; TRBD2 agrees at 7 bases. Per the germline V gene, CDR1 is SGHNT and CDR2 is YYREEE (reference sequence). The V gene end was trimmed by 3 bases and the J gene end by 6 bases; junction bases not matched to a gene: 10. This CDR3 comprises 15 residues. CDR3 in DNA: TGTGCCAGCAGCTCCCCAGCGGGGCTCCCGGATACGCAGTATTTT. Its protein product is CASSSPAGLPDTQYF.

V gene TRBV5-4 combines with J gene TRBJ2-3, with a possible D match to TRBD2 (5 bases). From germline, CDR1 is SGHNT and CDR2 YYREEE (reference sequence). Between the trimmed V and J ends, which lost 4 bases and 11 bases, there was a span of 20 bases. The CDR3 runs to 14 residues. Here the CDR3 DNA reads TGTGCCAGCAGCAAGGAAGGTCTATCCCGGGGGCAGTATTTT. Its protein is CASSKEGLSRGQYF.